This T cell receptor beta chain was retrieved from a study of type 1 and type 2 diabetes patients. Study at large: CD4+ or CD8+ T cells were positively selected from PBMCs with microbeads.

The germline V gene has CDR1 KGHSH and CDR2 LQKENI. There are 15 residues in the CDR3. Trimming shortened V by 3 bases and J by 3 bases, and 15 bases separated the two germline ends. Study observations and caveats: Type 1 diabetes repertoires were significantly less diverse than type 2 diabetes ones.

About this clonotype itself: What it recognizes is unknown.

Genomic DNA was the PCR template. The TCR beta CDR3 region was amplified using 30 forward and 13 reverse primers. One entry per CDR3 protein results from TCRdb running MiXCR on the multiplex PCR reads. The sample comprises some 250,000 distinct CDR3 sequences, around 47% of which are singletons, and roughly an eighth rests with the top ten. The gene calls are TRBV18 and TRBJ2-7; TRBD1 might be the D (6 bases). The sequence was collected from a man aged 18 to 29 with type 2 diabetes. The sample was peripheral blood mononuclear cells (PBMCs). Here the CDR3 reads CASSPRSTGRYEQYF. CDR3 nucleotides: TGTGCCAGCTCACCCCGATCGACAGGCCGCTACGAGCAGTACTTC.